Below, one T cell receptor (beta chain) is given with its context. The antigen remains undetermined. The record originates from a study of neurological immune-mediated disorders. Study-level points and caveats: Subjects shared no identical expanded-clone CDR3 amino acid sequences, suggesting private TCR-beta repertoires in all groups.

From the 5' RACE reads, TCRdb called clonotypes with MiXCR, one entry per CDR3 protein. The sample records approximately 38,000 distinct CDR3 sequences, roughly 12% being singletons. The CDR3 is 13 residues long. Trimming removed 3 bases at V and 2 bases at J, with 8 bases between. From germline, CDR1 is SGHAT and CDR2 FQNNGV. The rearrangement uses TRBV11-2 and TRBJ2-7; D is ambiguous. The receptor comes from a woman in her 30s with HTLV-1-associated myelopathy (HAM/TSP). The sequencing input was CD4+ T cells from blood. The DNA of the CDR3 is TGTGCCAGCAGCTTGATCAAAGCCTACGAGCAGTACTTC. Translated: CASSLIKAYEQYF.